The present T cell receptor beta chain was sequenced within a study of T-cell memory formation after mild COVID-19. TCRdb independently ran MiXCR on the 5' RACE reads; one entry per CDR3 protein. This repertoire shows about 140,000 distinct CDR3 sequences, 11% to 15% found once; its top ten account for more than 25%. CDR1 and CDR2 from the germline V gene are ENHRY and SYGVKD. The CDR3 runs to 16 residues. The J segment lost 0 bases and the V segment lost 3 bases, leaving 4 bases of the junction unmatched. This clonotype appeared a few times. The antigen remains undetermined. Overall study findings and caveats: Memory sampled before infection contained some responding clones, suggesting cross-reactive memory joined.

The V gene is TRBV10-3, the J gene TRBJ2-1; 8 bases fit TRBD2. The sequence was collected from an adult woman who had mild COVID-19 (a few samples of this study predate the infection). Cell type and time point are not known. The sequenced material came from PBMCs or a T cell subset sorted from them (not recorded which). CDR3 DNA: TGTGCCATCAGTGAACTAGCGGATGGCTCCTACAATGAGCAGTTCTTC. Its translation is CAISELADGSYNEQFF.